The present T cell receptor beta chain was sequenced within a study of early stage breast cancer tumors. Sequencing used immunoSEQ multiplex PCR; TCRdb keeps in-frame clones, though not all of them. The sample lists under 75,000 clones, roughly 80% seen once, with roughly 3.4% in the top ten. Germline CDR1 SGHTA, CDR2 FQGNSA. V was pared by 6 bases and J by 4 bases, with 15 bases between. This CDR3 has 14 amino acids. This clone is a singleton in its sample. The specimen was blood. The clonotype comes from a person aged 25 to 39 with breast cancer. The chain has TRBV7-2 and TRBJ1-2; D is undetermined. The CDR3 DNA follows: TGTGCCAGCAGTTCGAGGATGGTTGCCTATGGCTACACCTTC. Its translation is CASSSRMVAYGYTF.